The T cell receptor beta chain described here comes from a study of T cells in Graves' hyperthyroidism and ophthalmopathy. Across the study: It was at initial diagnosis, before any treatment, that peripheral blood was collected.

The CDR3 is 16 residues long. In germline, CDR1 is SGHRS, CDR2 YFSETQ. Participants, patients aged 18 to 65, had newly diagnosed hyperthyroidism with a duration under 2 months. Patients showing uncontrolled infection, other autoimmune disease, pregnancy or lactation were ineligible. RNA transcripts served as the template for amplifying TCR beta CDR3 regions. Researchers ran a first-round RT-PCR on the TCR CDR3 using the HTBI primer set. TCRdb called the multiplex PCR reads again in MiXCR, with one record for every CDR3 protein. Of about 420,000 distinct CDR3 sequences listed, approximately 14% were seen once; the top ten hold around 7.7%. Study findings and constraints: Blood shared most expanded thyroid clonotypes above 0.001.

For this clonotype: What it binds is not known. A read error may be the cause here, since a much bigger clone is one base away.

The specimen was blood. This receptor was identified in a woman younger than 35 with Graves' hyperthyroidism. This chain links TRBV5-1 with TRBJ2-7; 8 bases line up with TRBD2. CDR3 amino acids: CTSSLRLAAGAYEQYF. In DNA form, the CDR3 reads TGCACCAGCAGCTTACGACTGGCAGCGGGGGCCTACGAGCAGTACTTC.